The sequence of this TCR beta chain was determined in a study of beta chain features in type 1 diabetes (dated by TCRdb to the late 2010s). Turning to the overall study: No differences in mean age, gender distribution, total cell number or subset yield were found between patients and healthy donors. A total of 90 million to 120 million sorted cells were examined across all samples, and a strong correlation was observed between cell number per subset and RNA yield. In the study, recently diagnosed type 1 diabetes patients and matched healthy donors were compared on the TCRB repertoires of their sorted circulating CD4+ T cell subsets. Regulatory and stem cell-like memory subsets were obtained from only 8 patients and about 8 healthy donors, while naive and central memory subsets were obtained from all 30 or so donors. Summary of the overall study and its limitations: Because cDNA rather than genomic DNA was sequenced, highly expressing activated cells could have been over-represented, although no difference in activation and CD3 levels was found between groups. Because small numbers of individuals were included in the HLA sub-analyses, any influence of HLA type on TCRB rearrangement was left unresolved. At VDJ recombination sites, type 1 diabetes patients had fewer insertions and more deleted nucleotides, which implies abnormalities in thymic rearrangement. Naive, central memory and regulatory TCRB repertoires appeared to be more alike among patients than among healthy donors. A moderate but significant shortening of TCRB CDR3 length was observed in type 1 diabetes patients in all four CD4+ subsets. PCR may preferentially amplify shorter templates, but because patient and control samples were amplified and corrected together, any resulting skew would affect both groups equally.

Each donor gave one peripheral blood draw, averaging approximately 0.12 L, which was collected into heparinised tubes. A BD FACSAria II was used to sort naive, central memory, regulatory and stem cell-like memory CD4+ T cells with a panel that included CD45RO, CCR7, CD25, CD127, CD95 and CD27. All sorted populations exceeded 95% purity. PBMCs were separated immediately by Lymphoprep density gradient centrifugation and were stained directly, without being cultured. So that batch effects would be minimized, each experiment stained and sorted samples in pairs, pairing one healthy donor with one patient. Comments on this clone: The antigen this receptor binds is unknown. Base qualities are not recorded, but no much larger clone differs from it by a single base.

The entire amount of isolated RNA was reverse transcribed using the High Capacity cDNA Reverse Transcription Kit, so the sequenced TCRB transcripts were expressed ones. Naive, central memory and regulatory T cell samples underwent deep immunoSEQ sequencing, averaging roughly 3.5 million total reads per sample. Sorted cells were lysed in RLT buffer, and RNA was extracted using DNase-treated RNeasy Micro or Mini kits according to cell number. To prevent cross-contamination, every cell subset was processed on its own, while patient and healthy donor samples were processed together. Using the immunoSEQ multiplex PCR, TCRB sequences were amplified from cDNA into 87-bp fragments spanning the CDR3 region. Amplicons were sequenced on the Illumina HiSeq platform. The authors' pipeline ran thus. PCR bias was computationally corrected using synthetic template baselines, reads within Hamming distance 2 were collapsed, and singletons that could not be merged were discarded. Reads were aligned to IMGT to assign V, D and J genes, CDR3 length, and insertions or deletions at six rearrangement sites. Clonotype counts were normalized to sorted cell number within each subset before computing true diversity and Gini coefficients with the tcR R package. The overlap coefficient, calculated on TCRB nucleotide sequences, was used to quantify repertoire sharing. Out-of-frame TCRB sequences from naive cells were analyzed as a proxy for the pre-selection repertoire. TCRdb retrieved this table from immuneACCESS and kept in-frame rearrangements only. Not all clones are present; in checked studies, unresolved V genes account for under half, and no reason is known for the remainder. V, J and clone size are those of that table, while D and trimming were read from the DNA. For this sample the table gives 200,000 to 250,000 clones, of which about 15% were detected only once. The ten largest clones represent roughly 0.02% of the sample.

The junction shows trimming of 1 base on V and 0 bases on J, plus 13 bases between the germline ends. Counted from cysteine to phenylalanine, this CDR3 has 16 amino acids. Only the CDR3 DNA is retained, 48 bases long and in frame from the first base. CDR1 and CDR2 (SGHAT, FQDESV) derive from the germline V gene (reference sequence). The V and J genes are TRBV11-1 and TRBJ2-7, and perhaps TRBD2 as D gene, on 6 matching bases. The sample was naive CD4+ T cells from blood. The cell subset or site label, read with the paper, signifies: true naive CD4+ T cells. The TCR sequence derives from a man younger than 40 with type 1 diabetes. The sequence in DNA is TGTGCCAGCAGCTTAGTCGAGGGAGGTATCTCCTACGAGCAGTACTTC. Translation gives CASSLVEGGISYEQYF. The reference TRBV11-1 and TRBJ2-7 proteins fill in what lies around the CDR3, so the full variable domain reads EAEVAQSPRYKITEKSQAVAFWCDPISGHATLYWYRQILGQGPELLVQFQDESVVDDSQLPKDRFSAERLKGVDSTLKIQPAELGDSAMYLCASSLVEGGISYEQYFGPGTRLTVT.